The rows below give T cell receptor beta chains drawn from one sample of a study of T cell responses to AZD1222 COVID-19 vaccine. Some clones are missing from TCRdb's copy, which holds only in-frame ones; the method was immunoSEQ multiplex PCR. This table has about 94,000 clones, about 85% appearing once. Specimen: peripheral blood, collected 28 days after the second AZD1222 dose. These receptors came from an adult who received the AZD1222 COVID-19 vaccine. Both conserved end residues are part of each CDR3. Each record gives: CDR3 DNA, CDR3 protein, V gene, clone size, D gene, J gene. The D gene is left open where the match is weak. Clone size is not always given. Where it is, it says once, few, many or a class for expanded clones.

DNA: TGTGCCAGCAGTCCTAGCGGGGTCGCCCCAGATACGCAGTATTTT
CDR3: CASSPSGVAPDTQYF
V: TRBV28
size: .
D: TRBD2
J: TRBJ2-3

DNA: TGCGCCAGCAGCACTCCGGGACAGGGCCTCCAAGAGACCCAGTACTTC
CDR3: CASSTPGQGLQETQYF
V: TRBV5-1
size: .
D: TRBD1
J: TRBJ2-5

DNA: TGTGCCAGCAGCTTAGGACAGGGCCTCAATCAGCCCCAGCATTTT
CDR3: CASSLGQGLNQPQHF
V: TRBV7-6
size: .
D: TRBD1
J: TRBJ1-5

DNA: TGTGCCAGCAGCCGGACTAGCGGGAGCGCAGATACGCAGTATTTT
CDR3: CASSRTSGSADTQYF
V: TRBV7-6
size: .
D: TRBD2
J: TRBJ2-3

DNA: TGTGCCAGCTCACCAGGGAAGGGGCGAGTCACCGGGGAGCTGTTTTTT
CDR3: CASSPGKGRVTGELFF
V: TRBV18
size: .
D: .
J: TRBJ2-2

DNA: TGTGCCAGCAGCTTACTAGCGGGATCATTTAATGAGCAGTTCTTC
CDR3: CASSLLAGSFNEQFF
V: TRBV7-3
size: .
D: TRBD2
J: TRBJ2-1

DNA: TGTGCCTGGAGTGTTGGTTTCGGCTACGAGCAGTACTTC
CDR3: CAWSVGFGYEQYF
V: TRBV30
size: .
D: .
J: TRBJ2-7

DNA: TGTGCCAGCAGCCAAGATCCGGCGGGGGGGCCCTACAATGAGCAGTTCTTC
CDR3: CASSQDPAGGPYNEQFF
V: TRBV3-1/TRBV3-2
size: .
D: TRBD2
J: TRBJ2-1

DNA: TGTGCCAGCAGCGTGAACGTAGCGGGAGGGCCGAAAAATGAGCAGTTCTTC
CDR3: CASSVNVAGGPKNEQFF
V: TRBV13
size: .
D: TRBD2
J: TRBJ2-1

DNA: TGCGCCAGCAGCCCAGACCGGGACTCCCTATACGAGCAGTACTTC
CDR3: CASSPDRDSLYEQYF
V: TRBV4-1
size: .
D: .
J: TRBJ2-7

DNA: TGCGCCAGCAGCTTGTGGGCCGGACAGGGGGGTGAAAAACTGTTTTTT
CDR3: CASSLWAGQGGEKLFF
V: TRBV5-1
size: .
D: TRBD1
J: TRBJ1-4

DNA: TGTGCCAGCAGTGCGGGACAGGACTATCAGCCCCAGCATTTT
CDR3: CASSAGQDYQPQHF
V: TRBV2
size: .
D: TRBD1
J: TRBJ1-5

DNA: TGTGCCAGCAGCCTATTAGGATTGAACACTGAAGCTTTCTTT
CDR3: CASSLLGLNTEAFF
V: TRBV6-5
size: .
D: .
J: TRBJ1-1

DNA: TGTGCCAGCAGCCAACAGGGTGATGATACTGAAGCTTTCTTT
CDR3: CASSQQGDDTEAFF
V: TRBV3-1/TRBV3-2
size: .
D: .
J: TRBJ1-1

DNA: TGTGCCAGCAGCCAACTACAGGGAATTAATGGCTACACCTTC
CDR3: CASSQLQGINGYTF
V: TRBV3-1/TRBV3-2
size: .
D: .
J: TRBJ1-2

DNA: TGTGCCAGCCTGGGACAGGGAAGCAGCGAGCAGTACTTC
CDR3: CASLGQGSSEQYF
V: TRBV19
size: few
D: TRBD1
J: TRBJ2-7

DNA: TGTGCCAGCAGCTTCCCAGGAGTTAACACTGAAGCTTTCTTT
CDR3: CASSFPGVNTEAFF
V: TRBV5-8
size: .
D: .
J: TRBJ1-1

DNA: TGTGCCAGCAGCCCCGGACAGTTCACCGGGGAGCTGTTTTTT
CDR3: CASSPGQFTGELFF
V: TRBV5-6
size: .
D: .
J: TRBJ2-2

DNA: TGTGCCAGCAGCCCCCTCCCGGGTGGGGGCTACTCCTACGAGCAGTACTTC
CDR3: CASSPLPGGGYSYEQYF
V: TRBV9
size: few
D: .
J: TRBJ2-7

DNA: TGTGCCAGCAGTTTAGCTGGCGGCTATGGCTACACCTTC
CDR3: CASSLAGGYGYTF
V: TRBV12-3/TRBV12-4
size: .
D: .
J: TRBJ1-2

DNA: TGTGCCAGCAGTGGGCGAGCGGTAGGCACAGATACGCAGTATTTT
CDR3: CASSGRAVGTDTQYF
V: TRBV28
size: .
D: .
J: TRBJ2-3

DNA: TGTGCCAGCAGTACTATCACAGGGGTCAATCAGCCCCAGCATTTT
CDR3: CASSTITGVNQPQHF
V: TRBV28
size: .
D: TRBD1
J: TRBJ1-5

DNA: TGTGCCAGCAGCCCGGACAGCAATTCACCCCTCCACTTT
CDR3: CASSPDSNSPLHF
V: TRBV12-3/TRBV12-4
size: .
D: .
J: TRBJ1-6

DNA: TGTGCCTGGAACGGTCAAGGGGGCGAGGGGACTAACTATGGCTACACCTTC
CDR3: CAWNGQGGEGTNYGYTF
V: TRBV30
size: .
D: TRBD1
J: TRBJ1-2

DNA: TGTGCCAGCAGCTGGCAGGGGGGGAGGTCCTACAATGAGCAGTTCTTC
CDR3: CASSWQGGRSYNEQFF
V: TRBV7-2
size: .
D: .
J: TRBJ2-1

DNA: TGTGCCAGCTCACCACCGGGAAGGGGGAGGGAAACTGAAGCTTTCTTT
CDR3: CASSPPGRGRETEAFF
V: TRBV18
size: .
D: .
J: TRBJ1-1

DNA: TGTGCCAGCAGCTTAGGGACAGCCCGCCAAGAGACCCAGTACTTC
CDR3: CASSLGTARQETQYF
V: TRBV11-3
size: .
D: .
J: TRBJ2-5